Listed below are T cell receptor beta chains from one sample, sequenced in a study of blood T cell repertoires in COVID-19. The method was immunoSEQ multiplex PCR; TCRdb's version includes in-frame clones alone and lacks a portion of them. The table includes 45,000 to 65,000 clones, 85% to 90% detected once. Sequences were obtained from peripheral blood. These receptors were obtained from a man older than 75 with active COVID-19. Both conserved end residues are part of each CDR3. Each record gives: V gene, D gene, J gene, clone size, CDR3 protein, CDR3 DNA. The D gene is left open where the match is weak. Only some rows state a clone size, as once, few, many or a class for expanded clones.

>TRBV24-1|TRBD1|TRBJ2-7|-
CATDLRDRDGYEQYF
TGTGCCACCGACCTCCGGGACAGGGATGGGTACGAGCAGTACTTC
>TRBV7-9|TRBD1|TRBJ2-5|-
CASSFSRQGAGETQYF
TGTGCCAGCAGCTTCTCGAGACAGGGGGCAGGGGAGACCCAGTACTTC
>TRBV5-4|-|TRBJ2-1|-
CASSPPRQGGTDEQFF
TGTGCCAGCAGCCCACCCCGGCAGGGAGGTACCGATGAGCAGTTCTTC
>TRBV20-1|-|TRBJ2-5|-
CSGRREETQYF
TGCAGTGGAAGGAGGGAAGAGACCCAGTACTTC
>TRBV7-3|-|TRBJ1-2|-
CASSGQGSRTTNTDYGYTF
TGTGCCAGCAGCGGGCAGGGATCTAGGACGACGAACACTGATTATGGCTACACCTTC
>TRBV6-2/TRBV6-3|-|TRBJ1-3|-
CASSYSAGGNTIYF
TGTGCCAGCAGTTACTCGGCAGGCGGAAACACCATATATTTT
>TRBV7-6|-|TRBJ2-1|-
CASSLNGGTVNEQFF
TGTGCCAGCAGCTTAAATGGGGGGACGGTCAATGAGCAGTTCTTC
>TRBV23-1|-|TRBJ2-1|-
CASSQSFSGVQDRPYNEQFF
TGCGCCAGCAGTCAATCGTTTTCGGGCGTACAGGACCGTCCCTACAATGAGCAGTTCTTC
>TRBV19|-|TRBJ1-2|-
CASSRKDTNYGYTF
TGTGCCAGTAGTCGAAAGGACACTAACTATGGCTACACCTTC
>TRBV5-6|-|TRBJ2-1|-
CASSLGQYNEQFF
TGTGCCAGCAGCCTCGGACAGTACAATGAGCAGTTCTTC
>TRBV7-2|-|TRBJ2-7|-
CASSLAIAQPYEQYF
TGTGCCAGCAGCTTAGCTATAGCGCAACCCTACGAGCAGTACTTC
>TRBV10-1|-|TRBJ2-3|once
CASSDRAHPGSTDTQYF
TGCGCCAGCAGTGACAGGGCTCATCCGGGCAGCACAGATACGCAGTATTTT
>TRBV19|-|TRBJ2-1|-
CASSKWERNEQLF
TGTGCCAGTAGTAAGTGGGAGCGGAATGAGCAGCTCTTC
>TRBV5-4|TRBD2|TRBJ2-1|-
CASSLRLAGAEEQFF
TGTGCCAGCAGCTTGCGACTAGCGGGAGCCGAGGAGCAGTTCTTC
>TRBV12-3/TRBV12-4|TRBD1|TRBJ2-7|-
CASSSRDRVEQYF
TGTGCCAGCAGTTCCCGGGACAGGGTCGAGCAGTACTTC
>TRBV7-2|-|TRBJ2-1|-
CASSSGIRNEQFF
TGTGCCAGCAGCTCGGGTATTCGCAATGAGCAGTTCTTC
>TRBV21-1|-|TRBJ2-5|-
CASSKSRSGTGATISETQYF
TGTGCCAGCAGCAAATCCAGATCCGGGACAGGGGCCACCATCAGCGAGACCCAGTACTTC
>TRBV7-8|TRBD1|TRBJ1-2|-
CASSLTGDYGYTF
TGTGCCAGCAGCTTGACAGGGGACTATGGCTACACCTTC
>TRBV28|-|TRBJ2-1|-
CASSLYGQGYNEQFF
TGTGCCAGCAGTTTATACGGCCAGGGCTACAATGAGCAGTTCTTC
>TRBV4-3|-|TRBJ2-2|-
CASSQDGGPRRGGELFF
TGCGCCAGCAGCCAAGATGGAGGGCCCCGGAGAGGCGGGGAGCTGTTTTTT
>TRBV30|-|TRBJ2-2|few
CAWSVGLTSSNTGELFF
TGTGCCTGGAGTGTGGGACTGACTAGTTCGAACACCGGGGAGCTGTTTTTT
>TRBV7-9|-|TRBJ1-5|-
CASSHTLQPQHF
TGTGCCAGCAGCCACACCCTTCAGCCCCAGCATTTT
>TRBV2|TRBD2|TRBJ2-7|-
CASRTGGSVNEQYF
TGTGCCAGTAGGACTGGCGGGAGCGTCAACGAGCAGTACTTC
>TRBV7-2|-|TRBJ1-1|once
CASSQPGGFAFF
TGTGCCAGCAGCCAGCCGGGGGGTTTCGCTTTCTTT
>TRBV11-2|TRBD1|TRBJ1-1|-
CASSLVATGRTEAFF
TGTGCCAGCAGCTTAGTCGCGACAGGGCGCACTGAAGCTTTCTTT
>TRBV28|-|TRBJ2-7|-
CASSALQGYEQYF
TGTGCCAGCAGCGCACTTCAGGGGTACGAGCAGTACTTC
>TRBV6-1|TRBD2|TRBJ2-3|-
CASSESRTSGDTQYF
TGTGCCAGCAGTGAATCTCGGACTAGCGGAGATACGCAGTATTTT
>TRBV27|TRBD2|TRBJ2-1|-
CASSLPSSGRVPNEQFF
TGTGCCAGCAGTTTACCCTCTAGCGGGAGGGTCCCCAATGAGCAGTTCTTC
>TRBV12-3/TRBV12-4|-|TRBJ1-1|-
CASSFADTEAFF
TGTGCCAGCAGTTTTGCGGACACTGAAGCTTTCTTT